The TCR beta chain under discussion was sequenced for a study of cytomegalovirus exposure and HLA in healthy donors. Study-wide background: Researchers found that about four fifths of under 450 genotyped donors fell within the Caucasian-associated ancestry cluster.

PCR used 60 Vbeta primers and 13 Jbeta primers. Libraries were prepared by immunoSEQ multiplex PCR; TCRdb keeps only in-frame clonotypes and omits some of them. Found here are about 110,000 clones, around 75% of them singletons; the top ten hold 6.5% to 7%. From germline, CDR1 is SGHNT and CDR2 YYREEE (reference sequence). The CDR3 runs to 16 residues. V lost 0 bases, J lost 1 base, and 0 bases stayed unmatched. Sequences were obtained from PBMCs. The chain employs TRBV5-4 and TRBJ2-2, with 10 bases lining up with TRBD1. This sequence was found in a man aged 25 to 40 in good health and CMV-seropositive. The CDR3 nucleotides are TGTGCCAGCAGCTTGGGGGACAGGGGGAACACCGGGGAGCTGTTTTTT. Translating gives CASSLGDRGNTGELFF.